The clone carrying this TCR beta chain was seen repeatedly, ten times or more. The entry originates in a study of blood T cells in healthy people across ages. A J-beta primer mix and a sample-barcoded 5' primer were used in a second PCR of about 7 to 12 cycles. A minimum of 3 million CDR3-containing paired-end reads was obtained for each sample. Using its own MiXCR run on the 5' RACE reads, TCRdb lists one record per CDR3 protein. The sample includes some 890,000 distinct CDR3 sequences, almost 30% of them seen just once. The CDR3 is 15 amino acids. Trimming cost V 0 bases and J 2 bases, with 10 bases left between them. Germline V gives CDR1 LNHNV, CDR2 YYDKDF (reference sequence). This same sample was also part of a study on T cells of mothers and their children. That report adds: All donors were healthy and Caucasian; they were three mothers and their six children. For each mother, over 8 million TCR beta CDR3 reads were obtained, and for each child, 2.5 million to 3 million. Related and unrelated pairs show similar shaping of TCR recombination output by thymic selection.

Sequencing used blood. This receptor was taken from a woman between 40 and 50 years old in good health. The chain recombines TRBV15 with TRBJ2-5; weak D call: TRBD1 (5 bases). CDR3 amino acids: CATSRDGAAQETQYF. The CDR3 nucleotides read TGTGCCACCAGCAGAGATGGGGCAGCTCAAGAGACCCAGTACTTC.